This TCR beta chain was sequenced in a study of cytomegalovirus exposure and HLA in healthy donors. This PCR relied on a set of 60 Vbeta primers and 13 Jbeta primers. TCRdb keeps only in-frame clones here, not all; method: immunoSEQ multiplex PCR. The table has about 120,000 clones, over 6.5% seen once; the top ten hold about 6%. The sequence was collected from a woman in her 40s in good health and CMV-seropositive. Sequenced input: PBMCs.

CDR3 sequence: CASSAGQGGRAFF. CDR3 coding DNA: TGTGCCAGCAGCGCAGGACAGGGTGGCCGAGCTTTCTTT. The V call is TRBV2, the J call TRBJ1-1; TRBD1 matches at 8 bases. Trimming cost V 6 bases and J 10 bases; bases outside gene matches: 10. Germline loops: CDR1 SNHLY, CDR2 FYNNEI. The CDR3 has 13 amino acids.